This T cell receptor beta chain comes out of a study of blood T cell repertoires in COVID-19. Turning to the study itself: Some COVID-19 samples were acute and others convalescent; all came from the United States, Italy and Spain. PBMCs, B-cell-depleted T cells, or T cells provided the cDNA or gDNA that made up the material.

Cohort allocation depended upon clinical history that participants reported. Two negative PCRs, clearance, or symptom resolution were required of recovered Cohort 3 donors. The CDR3 sequence is 15 residues long. Trimming left V 4 bases short and J 5 bases short, with 18 bases between. Germline lookup yields CDR1 SGHRS and CDR2 YFSETQ. Data came from immunoSEQ multiplex PCR; TCRdb stores just in-frame clones and leaves some out. Of 250,000 to 350,000 clones in the sample, roughly 88% were seen once. The TCR was taken from a young woman who had recovered from COVID-19. The chain joins TRBV5-1 to TRBJ2-5, with a tentative D call TRBD2 (6 bases). The source material was PBMCs or T cells enriched from blood (not recorded which). For the CDR3, the DNA is TGCGCCAGCAGCCCGACGAGGGAGGTCCTGGAGACCCAGTACTTC. Protein product: CASSPTREVLETQYF. The whole variable domain, filled in from reference TRBV5-1 and TRBJ2-5, reads KAGVTQTPRYLIKTRGQQVTLSCSPISGHRSVSWYQQTPGQGLQFLFEYFSETQRNKGNFPGRFSGRQFSNSRSEMNVSTLELGDSALYLCASSPTREVLETQYFGPGTRLLVL.